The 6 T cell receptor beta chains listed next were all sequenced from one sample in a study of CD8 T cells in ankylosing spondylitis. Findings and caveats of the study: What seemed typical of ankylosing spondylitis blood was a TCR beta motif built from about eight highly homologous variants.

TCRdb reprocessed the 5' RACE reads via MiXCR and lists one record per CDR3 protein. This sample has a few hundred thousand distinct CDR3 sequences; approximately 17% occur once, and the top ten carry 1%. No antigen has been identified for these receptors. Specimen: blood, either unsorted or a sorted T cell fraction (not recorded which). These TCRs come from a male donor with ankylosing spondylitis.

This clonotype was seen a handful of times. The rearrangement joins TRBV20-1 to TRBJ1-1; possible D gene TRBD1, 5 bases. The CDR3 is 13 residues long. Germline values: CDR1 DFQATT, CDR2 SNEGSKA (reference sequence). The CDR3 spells CSERRPGSSEAFF. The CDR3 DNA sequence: TGCAGCGAAAGGAGGCCAGGGTCGTCTGAAGCTTTCTTT.

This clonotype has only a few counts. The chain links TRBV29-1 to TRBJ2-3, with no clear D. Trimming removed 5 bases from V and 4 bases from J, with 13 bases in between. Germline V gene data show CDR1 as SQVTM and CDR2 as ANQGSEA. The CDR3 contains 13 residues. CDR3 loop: CSVHSSRADTQYF. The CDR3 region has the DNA TGCAGCGTTCACTCAAGCCGGGCAGATACGCAGTATTTT.

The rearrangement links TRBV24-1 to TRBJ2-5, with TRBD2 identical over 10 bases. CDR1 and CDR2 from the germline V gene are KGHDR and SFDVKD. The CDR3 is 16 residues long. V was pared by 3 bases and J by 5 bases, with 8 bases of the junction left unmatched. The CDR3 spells CATSDDVAGGGETQYF. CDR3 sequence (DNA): TGTGCCACCAGTGATGACGTAGCGGGAGGCGGGGAGACCCAGTACTTC.

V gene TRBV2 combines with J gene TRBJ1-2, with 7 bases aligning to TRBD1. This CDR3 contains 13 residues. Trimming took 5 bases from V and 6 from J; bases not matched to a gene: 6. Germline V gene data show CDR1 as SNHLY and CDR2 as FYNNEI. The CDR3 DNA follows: TGTGCCAGCAGTCCACAGGGGATGAATGGCTACACCTTC. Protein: CASSPQGMNGYTF. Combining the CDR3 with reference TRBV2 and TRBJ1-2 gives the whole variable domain EPEVTQTPSHQVTQMGQEVILRCVPISNHLYFYWYRQILGQKVEFLVSFYNNEISEKSEIFDDQFSVERPDGSNFTLKIRSTKLEDSAMYFCASSPQGMNGYTFGSGTRLTVV.

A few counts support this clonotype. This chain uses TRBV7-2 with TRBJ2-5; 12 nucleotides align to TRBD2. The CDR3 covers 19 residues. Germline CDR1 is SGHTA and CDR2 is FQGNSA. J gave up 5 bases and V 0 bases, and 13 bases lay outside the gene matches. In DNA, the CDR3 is TGTGCCAGCAGCTTAGCGCACGGTCTAGCGGGAGGGCCAATGGAGACCCAGTACTTC. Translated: CASSLAHGLAGGPMETQYF.

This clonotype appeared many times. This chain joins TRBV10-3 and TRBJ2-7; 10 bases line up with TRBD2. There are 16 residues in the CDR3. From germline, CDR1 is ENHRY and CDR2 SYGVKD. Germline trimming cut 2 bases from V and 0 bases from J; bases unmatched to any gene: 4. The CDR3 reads CAISEASGRGSYEQYF. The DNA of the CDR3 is TGTGCCATCAGTGAGGCTAGCGGGAGAGGCTCCTACGAGCAGTACTTC.